Listed here are 15 T cell receptor beta chains from one sample, sequenced in a study of OX40 agonist ivuxolimab in advanced cancers. Repertoires were generated with immunoSEQ multiplex PCR, while TCRdb's copy carries only in-frame clones and drops some. The sample lists more than 60,000 clones, around 94% occurring once. Sequenced here: CD4+ or CD8+ T cells sorted from blood, sampled in a trial of the OX40 agonist ivuxolimab. Receptors were obtained from an adult with an advanced solid tumor such as melanoma, head and neck, liver or kidney cancer.

This rearrangement joins TRBV9 to TRBJ2-1; D is possibly TRBD1 or TRBD2 (5 bases each). The CDR3 has 12 residues. Trimming cost V 3 bases and J 13 bases, with 14 bases left between them. Looked up from germline, CDR1 is SGDLS and CDR2 is YYNGEE. Here the CDR3 DNA reads TGTGCCAGCAGCGAAAGCCGGGGCAATCAGTTCTTC. It specifies CASSESRGNQFF.

The chain recombines TRBV27 with TRBJ2-5; weak D call: TRBD2 (5 bases). The CDR3 covers 16 residues. Germline V lookup: CDR1 MNHEY, CDR2 SMNVEV (reference sequence). V was pared by 0 bases and J by 1 base, with 12 bases between. The CDR3 sequence is CASSLSSIGVQETQYF. The CDR3 region has the DNA TGTGCCAGCAGTTTATCGTCGATCGGGGTCCAAGAGACCCAGTACTTC.

The V call is TRBV29-1, the J call TRBJ1-2; TRBD1 is a possible D gene (5 bases). The V gene's germline CDR1 is SQVTM and CDR2 ANQGSEA. V was trimmed by 2 bases and J by 5 bases, leaving 12 bases between them. This CDR3 has 13 amino acids. In DNA, the CDR3 is TGCAGCGTTGAATTGGGGGAGCAGTATGGCTACACCTTC. Translation gives CSVELGEQYGYTF.

This chain uses TRBV6-5 with TRBJ1-3; D gene ambiguous. Germline CDR1 reads MNHEY; CDR2 reads SVGAGI. This CDR3 contains 14 residues. V was trimmed by 0 bases and J by 3 bases, leaving 6 bases between them. CDR3 residues: CASSYSGNGNTIYF. The CDR3 nucleotides read TGTGCCAGCAGTTACTCAGGGAATGGAAACACCATATATTTT.

The rearrangement links TRBV4-1 to TRBJ1-2, with a tentative D call TRBD1 (5 bases). The CDR3 totals 16 residues. Germline CDR1 MGHRA, CDR2 YSYEKL. V was cut by 1 base and J by 3 bases, with 15 bases left in between. In DNA form, the CDR3 reads TGCGCCAGCAGCCAAGGTTACAGTGGGGGGTACTATGGCTACACCTTC. As protein: CASSQGYSGGYYGYTF.

The chain links TRBV7-2 to TRBJ2-1; D is undetermined. V was shortened by 1 base and J by 1 base, with 2 bases between the two germline ends. CDR1 and CDR2 (germline): SGHTA, FQGNSA. CDR3 length: 13 residues. CDR3 coding DNA: TGTGCCAGCAGCTTAGTATCCTACAATGAGCAGTTCTTC. It encodes CASSLVSYNEQFF.

J is TRBJ2-2 and V is TRBV10-1; 7 bases are a match to TRBD1. Germline loops: CDR1 WNHNN, CDR2 SYGVQD (reference sequence). The CDR3 contains 13 residues. V dropped 6 bases and J dropped 4; count of bases not matched to a gene: 2. In DNA, the CDR3 is TGCGCCAGCAGGACAGGGATCACCGGGGAGCTGTTTTTT. It yields the protein CASRTGITGELFF.

The V call is TRBV7-6, the J call TRBJ2-2; 9 bases fit TRBD2. From germline, CDR1 is SGHVS and CDR2 FNYEAQ. This CDR3 region has 17 residues. J lost 2 bases, V lost 3 bases, and 7 bases had no gene match. The CDR3 bases are TGTGCCAGCAGCTTTTCGCTAGCGGGATTCAACACCGGGGAGCTGTTTTTT. Amino acids: CASSFSLAGFNTGELFF.

The J gene is TRBJ1-5, the V gene TRBV19; D remains unclear. Looked up from germline, CDR1 is LNHDA and CDR2 is SQIVND (reference sequence). V shed 3 bases and J shed 5 bases, with 11 bases lying between them. The CDR3 runs to 14 residues. The CDR3: CASSISDGYQPQHF. DNA of the CDR3: TGTGCCAGTAGTATTTCAGACGGTTATCAGCCCCAGCATTTT.

CDR3 DNA: TGCGCCAGCAGACCCCTAGACAGGGCTGGGTGCAATCAGCCCCAGCATTTT. Translating gives CASRPLDRAGCNQPQHF. V usage is TRBV23-1 and J usage is TRBJ1-5, with 7 bases lining up with TRBD1. TRBV23-1 is marked as an open reading frame, function uncertain. J was trimmed by 2 bases and V by 6 bases; bases with no gene match: 13. This CDR3 contains 17 residues.

In DNA, the CDR3 is TGTGCCAGCAGCTTAGTGGGCGCTAGCTACGAGCAGTACTTC. This encodes CASSLVGASYEQYF. The genes are TRBV11-2 and TRBJ2-7; D uncertain. V lost 1 base to trimming and J lost 3 bases, with 10 bases between them. This CDR3 region has 14 residues. The germline V gene encodes CDR1 SGHAT and CDR2 FQNNGV.

The genes are TRBV7-6 and TRBJ2-7; a weak D match, TRBD2 (5 bases). CDR3 length equals 14 residues. V shed 1 base and J shed 1 base, with 8 bases lying between them. Looked up from germline, CDR1 is SGHVS and CDR2 is FNYEAQ. The CDR3 is CASSLESGSYEQYF. In nucleotides, the CDR3 is TGTGCCAGCAGCTTAGAAAGCGGATCCTACGAGCAGTACTTC.

This clone was observed a single time. CDR3: CASMGNAGTGREETQYF. The CDR3 DNA follows: TGTGCCAGCATGGGAAACGCCGGGACAGGGAGGGAGGAGACCCAGTACTTC. This rearrangement joins TRBV28 to TRBJ2-5; 9 bases map to TRBD1. V gave up 7 bases and J gave up 5 bases; unmatched junction bases: 17. CDR1 and CDR2 (germline): MDHEN, SYDVKM. This CDR3 has 17 residues.

The chain links TRBV4-3 to TRBJ1-2, with D maybe TRBD1 (5 bases). V was pared by 1 base and J by 4 bases, with 13 bases between. This CDR3 comprises 15 residues. The germline gives CDR1 LGHNA, CDR2 YSLEER. For the CDR3, the DNA is TGCGCCAGCAGCCAAGGTATAATGGGGGGCTATGGCTACACCTTC. It is translated as CASSQGIMGGYGYTF.

This clone has just one count. V usage is TRBV5-8 and J usage is TRBJ2-5; TRBD1 might be the D (7 bases). This CDR3 has 15 residues. In germline, CDR1 is SGHTS, CDR2 YDEGEE. Trimming removed 2 bases from V and 4 bases from J, with 15 bases in between. CDR3 nucleotides: TGTGCCAGCAGCTTCCCAGGGGGGAGAGGAGAGACCCAGTACTTC. Encoded protein: CASSFPGGRGETQYF.